Listed below are T cell receptor beta chains from one sample, sequenced in a study of T-cell reconstitution after alpha-beta-depleted transplantation in children. MiXCR, applied by TCRdb to the PCR reads, yields one record per CDR3 protein. The repertoire holds 250,000 to 400,000 distinct CDR3 sequences, approximately 20% seen once, with roughly 9.7% in the top ten. The material sequenced was PBMCs, mostly from graft donor cells, taken 180 days after TCRalphabeta/CD19-depleted stem cell transplant. The origin of the receptors is a male patient younger than 18 who had a stem cell transplant for acute lymphoblastic leukemia, so the T cells may come from the graft donor. The conserved cysteine and the conserved F or W are not part of the CDR3 here.

J gene,V gene,CDR3 protein
TRBJ2-3,TRBV7-8,ASSFRASGRAEDTQY
TRBJ2-7,TRBV7-6,ASSLEGGRGIYEQY
TRBJ2-3,TRBV5-1,ASSPTSGWGRTDTQY
TRBJ2-7,TRBV9,ASSVGLAGAFYEQY
TRBJ2-7,TRBV6-5,ASSYGTSTYEQY
TRBJ2-1,TRBV11-2,ASSLRGGEDYNEQF
TRBJ2-1,TRBV29-1,LASSYNEQF
TRBJ2-5,TRBV12-3/TRBV12-4,ASRGGQVRAETQY
TRBJ2-2,TRBV2,ASRIEIGTGELF
TRBJ2-7,TRBV11-2,ASSSWTGKTYEQY
TRBJ2-5,TRBV24-1,ATSDSRLRETQY
TRBJ2-5,TRBV12-3/TRBV12-4,ASNIGDRGVQETQY
TRBJ2-5,TRBV5-1,ASRTGTTSRAQY
TRBJ2-2,TRBV5-1,ASSLAAGMGTGELF
TRBJ2-7,TRBV20-1,SASHPGNEQY
TRBJ1-4,TRBV29-1,SVNGGGSSEKLF
TRBJ1-5,TRBV18,ASSLQESNQPQH
TRBJ2-1,TRBV7-9,ASRPRSNEQF
TRBJ2-1,TRBV24-1,ATSPSGRGTPDEQF
TRBJ2-7,TRBV7-6,DSSLVGRIGEQY
TRBJ2-1,TRBV5-1,ASSLGLAGGLREQF
TRBJ2-3,TRBV10-2,ASSESRGLARSTDTQY
TRBJ2-1,TRBV6-5,ASSRTSGFSYNEQF
TRBJ2-7,TRBV4-2,ASSQELRDEQY
TRBJ2-7,TRBV7-9,ASSPIQGAAYEQY
TRBJ1-3,TRBV12-3/TRBV12-4,ASRTTGASGNTIY
TRBJ2-2,TRBV3-1,ASSQYRTGLPGELF
TRBJ2-3,TRBV12-3/TRBV12-4,ASSLAAGTDTQY
TRBJ2-7,TRBV7-9,ASSPPSFTRRYEQY
TRBJ2-1,TRBV6-5,ASSYASGTGHNEQF
TRBJ1-6,TRBV12-3/TRBV12-4,ASSLTGYNSPLH
TRBJ1-3,TRBV5-6,ASSLEKIPIRSGNTIY
TRBJ2-7,TRBV6-5,ASSSRDRDYEQY
TRBJ2-7,TRBV7-6,ASSPGESYEQY
TRBJ1-2,TRBV7-9,ASSFPRTETNYGYT
TRBJ2-1,TRBV5-1,ASRSASGSYNEQF
TRBJ2-7,TRBV3-1,ASSQRSRVTYEQY
TRBJ2-1,TRBV3-1,ASSQEFYNEQF
TRBJ1-2,TRBV7-8,ASSYGQVRGYT
TRBJ2-1,TRBV20-1,SARQLLIPYNEQF
TRBJ2-3,TRBV12-3/TRBV12-4,ASREAVRTDTQY
TRBJ2-7,TRBV29-1,SVRKAGGPYEQY
TRBJ2-7,TRBV29-1,SAVLIYEQY
TRBJ1-1,TRBV9,ASSVAFWEGARWDTEAF
TRBJ2-7,TRBV5-1,ASSLTTSGSAYEQY
TRBJ2-2,TRBV9,ASSTNGGELF
TRBJ2-5,TRBV5-1,ASSLALGASGQETQY
TRBJ2-7,TRBV15,ATSRVGRNYEQY
TRBJ2-7,TRBV10-3,AISRQGDSEQY